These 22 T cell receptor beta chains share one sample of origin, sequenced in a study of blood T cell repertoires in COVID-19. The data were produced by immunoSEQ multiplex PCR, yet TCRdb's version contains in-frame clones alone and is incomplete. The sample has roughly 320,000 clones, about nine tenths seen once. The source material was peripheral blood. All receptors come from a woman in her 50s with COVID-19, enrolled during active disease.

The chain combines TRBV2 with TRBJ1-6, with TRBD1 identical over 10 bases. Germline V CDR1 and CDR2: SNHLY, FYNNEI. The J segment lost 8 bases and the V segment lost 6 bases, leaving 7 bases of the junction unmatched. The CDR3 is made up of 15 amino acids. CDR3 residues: CASRLTGTGDSPLHF. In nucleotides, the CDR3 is TGTGCCAGCAGGCTGACCGGGACAGGGGATTCACCCCTCCACTTT. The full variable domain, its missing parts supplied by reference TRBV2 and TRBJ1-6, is EPEVTQTPSHQVTQMGQEVILRCVPISNHLYFYWYRQILGQKVEFLVSFYNNEISEKSEIFDDQFSVERPDGSNFTLKIRSTKLEDSAMYFCASRLTGTGDSPLHFGNGTRLTVT.

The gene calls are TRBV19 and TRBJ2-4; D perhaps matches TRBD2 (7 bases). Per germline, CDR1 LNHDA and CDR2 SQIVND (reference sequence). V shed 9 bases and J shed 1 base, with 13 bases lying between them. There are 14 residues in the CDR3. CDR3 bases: TGTGCCAGCCGGACGGGGGGCGCCAAAAACATTCAGTACTTC. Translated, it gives CASRTGGAKNIQYF.

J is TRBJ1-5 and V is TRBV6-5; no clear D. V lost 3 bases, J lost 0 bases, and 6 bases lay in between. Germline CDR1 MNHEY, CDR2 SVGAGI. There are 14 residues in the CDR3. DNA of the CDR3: TGTGCCAGCAGTTATCGCAGTAGCAATCAGCCCCAGCATTTT. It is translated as CASSYRSSNQPQHF.

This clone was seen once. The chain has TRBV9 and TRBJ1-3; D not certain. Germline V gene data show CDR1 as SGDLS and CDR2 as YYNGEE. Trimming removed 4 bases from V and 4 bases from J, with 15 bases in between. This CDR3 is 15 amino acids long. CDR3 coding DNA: TGTGCCAGCAGCCCTCGACACCAATCCGGAAACACCATATATTTT. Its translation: CASSPRHQSGNTIYF.

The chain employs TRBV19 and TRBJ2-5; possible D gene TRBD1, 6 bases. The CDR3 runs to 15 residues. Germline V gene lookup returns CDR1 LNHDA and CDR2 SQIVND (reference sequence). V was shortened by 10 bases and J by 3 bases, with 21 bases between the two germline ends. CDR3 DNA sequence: TGTGCCACCCAAGGGGCAGGGGCGGCCAAAGAGACCCAGTACTTC. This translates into CATQGAGAAKETQYF.

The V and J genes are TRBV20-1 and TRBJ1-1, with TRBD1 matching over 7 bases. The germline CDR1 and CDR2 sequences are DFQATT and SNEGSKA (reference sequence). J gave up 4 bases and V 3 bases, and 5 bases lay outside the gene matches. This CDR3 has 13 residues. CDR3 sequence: CSASKAGGTEAFF. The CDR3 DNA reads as TGCAGTGCTAGTAAAGCAGGGGGCACTGAAGCTTTCTTT.

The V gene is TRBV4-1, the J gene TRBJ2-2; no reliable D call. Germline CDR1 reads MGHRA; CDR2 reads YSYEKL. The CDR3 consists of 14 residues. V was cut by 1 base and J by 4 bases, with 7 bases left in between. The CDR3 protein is CASSQVEFTGELFF. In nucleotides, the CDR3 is TGCGCCAGCAGCCAAGTGGAGTTCACCGGGGAGCTGTTTTTT.

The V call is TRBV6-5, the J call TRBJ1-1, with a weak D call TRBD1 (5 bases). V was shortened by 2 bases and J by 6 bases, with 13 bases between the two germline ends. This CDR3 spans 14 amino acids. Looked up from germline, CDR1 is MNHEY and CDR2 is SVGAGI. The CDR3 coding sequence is TGTGCCAGCAGTTACGACGGTGGGGCTGCTGAAGCTTTCTTT. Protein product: CASSYDGGAAEAFF.

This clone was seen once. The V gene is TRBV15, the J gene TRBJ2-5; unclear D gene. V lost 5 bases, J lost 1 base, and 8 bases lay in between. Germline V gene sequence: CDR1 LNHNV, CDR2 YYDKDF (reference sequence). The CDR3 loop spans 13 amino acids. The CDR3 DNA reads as TGTGCCACCAGCTCCCGGGTCCAAGAGACCCAGTACTTC. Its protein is CATSSRVQETQYF.

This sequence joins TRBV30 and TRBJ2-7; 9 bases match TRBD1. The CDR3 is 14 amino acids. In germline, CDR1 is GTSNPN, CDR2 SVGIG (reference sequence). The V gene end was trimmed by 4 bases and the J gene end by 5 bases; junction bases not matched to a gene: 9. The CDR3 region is CAWINRGRGNEQYF. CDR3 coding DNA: TGTGCCTGGATAAACAGGGGGCGAGGGAACGAGCAGTACTTC.

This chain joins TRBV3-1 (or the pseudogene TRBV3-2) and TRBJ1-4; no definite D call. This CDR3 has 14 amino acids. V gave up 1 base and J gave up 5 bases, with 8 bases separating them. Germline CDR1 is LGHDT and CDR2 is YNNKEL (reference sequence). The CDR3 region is CASSQVVTNEKLFF. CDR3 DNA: TGTGCCAGCAGCCAAGTAGTCACGAATGAAAAACTGTTTTTT.

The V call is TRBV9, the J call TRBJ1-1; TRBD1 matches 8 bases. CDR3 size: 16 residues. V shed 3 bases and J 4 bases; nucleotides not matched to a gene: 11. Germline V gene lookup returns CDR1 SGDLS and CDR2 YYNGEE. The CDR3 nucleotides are TGTGCCAGCAGCGCCCGATCCAGGGGGCTGGGCACTGAAGCTTTCTTT. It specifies CASSARSRGLGTEAFF.

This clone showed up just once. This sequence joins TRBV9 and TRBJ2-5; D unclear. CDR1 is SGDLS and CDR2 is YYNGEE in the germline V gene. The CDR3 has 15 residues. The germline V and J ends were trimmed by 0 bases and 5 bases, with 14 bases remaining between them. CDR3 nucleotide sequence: TGTGCCAGCAGCGTAGACGGCCGAGGAATCGAGACCCAGTACTTC. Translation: CASSVDGRGIETQYF.

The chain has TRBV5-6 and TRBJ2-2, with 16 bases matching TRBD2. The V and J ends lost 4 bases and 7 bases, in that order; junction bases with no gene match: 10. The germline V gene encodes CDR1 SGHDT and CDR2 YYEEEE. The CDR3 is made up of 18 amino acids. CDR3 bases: TGTGCCAGCAGCCCCCAGGGGACTAGCGGGAGGGCCGGCGGGGAGCTGTTTTTT. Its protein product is CASSPQGTSGRAGGELFF.

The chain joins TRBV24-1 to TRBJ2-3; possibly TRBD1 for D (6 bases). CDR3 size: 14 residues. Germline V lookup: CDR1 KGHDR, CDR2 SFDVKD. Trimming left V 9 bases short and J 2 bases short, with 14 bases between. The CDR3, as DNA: TGTGCCACCCGAAAATCAGGGGTCACAGATACGCAGTATTTT. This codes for CATRKSGVTDTQYF.

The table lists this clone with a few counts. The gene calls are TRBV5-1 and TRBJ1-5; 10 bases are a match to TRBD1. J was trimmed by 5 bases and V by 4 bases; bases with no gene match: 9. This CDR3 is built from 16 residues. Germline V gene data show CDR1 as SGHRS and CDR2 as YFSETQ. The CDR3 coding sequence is TGCGCCAGCAGCCCACATACCGGGACAGGGGATCAGCCCCAGCATTTT. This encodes CASSPHTGTGDQPQHF.

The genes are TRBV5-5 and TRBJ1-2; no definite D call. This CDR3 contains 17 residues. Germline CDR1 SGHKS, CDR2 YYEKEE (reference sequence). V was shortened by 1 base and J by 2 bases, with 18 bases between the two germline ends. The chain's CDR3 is CASSLSERTGTNYGYTF. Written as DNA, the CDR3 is TGTGCCAGCAGCTTGTCGGAAAGGACTGGAACAAACTATGGCTACACCTTC.

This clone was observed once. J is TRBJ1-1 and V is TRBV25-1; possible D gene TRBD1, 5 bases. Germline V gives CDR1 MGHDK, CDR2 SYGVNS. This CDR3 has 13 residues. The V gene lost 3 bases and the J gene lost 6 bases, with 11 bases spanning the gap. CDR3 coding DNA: TGTGCCAGCAGTGAGGGGCAGGGCTCTGAAGCTTTCTTT. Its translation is CASSEGQGSEAFF.

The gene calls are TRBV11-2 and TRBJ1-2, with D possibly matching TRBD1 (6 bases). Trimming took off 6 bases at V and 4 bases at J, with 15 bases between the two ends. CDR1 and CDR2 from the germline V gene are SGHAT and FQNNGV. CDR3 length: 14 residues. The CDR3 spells CASSQSWGLYGYTF. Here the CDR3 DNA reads TGTGCCAGCAGTCAAAGTTGGGGGCTCTATGGCTACACCTTC.

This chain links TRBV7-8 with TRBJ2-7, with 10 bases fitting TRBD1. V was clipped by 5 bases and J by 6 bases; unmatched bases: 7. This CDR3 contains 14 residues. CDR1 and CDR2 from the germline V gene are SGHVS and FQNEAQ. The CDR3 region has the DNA TGTGCCAGCAGCGTGACAGGGGGCGTTGGCGAGCAGTACTTC. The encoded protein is CASSVTGGVGEQYF.

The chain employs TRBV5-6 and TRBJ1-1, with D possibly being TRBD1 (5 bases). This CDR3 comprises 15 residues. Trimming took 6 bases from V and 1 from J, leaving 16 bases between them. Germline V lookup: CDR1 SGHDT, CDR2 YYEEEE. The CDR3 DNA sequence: TGTGCCAGCACCCATGGGGGGGTTAGGAACACTGAAGCTTTCTTT. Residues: CASTHGGVRNTEAFF.

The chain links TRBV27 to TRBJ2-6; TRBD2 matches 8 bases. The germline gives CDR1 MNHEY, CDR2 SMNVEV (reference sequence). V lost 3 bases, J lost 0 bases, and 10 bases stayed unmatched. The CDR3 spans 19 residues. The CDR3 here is CASSFVGLAGISGANVLTF. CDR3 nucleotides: TGTGCCAGCAGTTTTGTAGGGCTAGCGGGCATCTCTGGGGCCAACGTCCTGACTTTC. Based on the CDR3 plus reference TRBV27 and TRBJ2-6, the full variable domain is EAQVTQNPRYLITVTGKKLTVTCSQNMNHEYMSWYRQDPGLGLRQIYYSMNVEVTDKGDVPEGYKVSRKEKRNFPLILESPSPNQTSLYFCASSFVGLAGISGANVLTFGAGSRLTVL.